This T cell receptor (beta chain) was profiled in a study of blood T cells in healthy people across ages (dated by TCRdb to 2015 to 2017). Some background on the complete study: In model experiments, roughly one uniquely barcoded TCR beta cDNA molecule per two T cells was captured by template switching. To avoid experimental bias, donors of different ages were distributed randomly across sequencing lanes. The donors were divided into four age groups: young (average approximately 17 years), middle-aged (about 39), aged (around 59) and long-lived (approximately 74). Using the same blood draw, the study looked at two additional independent replicas of 1 million unique cDNA reads for two donors, one aged 18 to 29 and the other aged 80 or older. To track age-related changes in TCR beta repertoire diversity, the study relied on deep sequencing normalized with unique cDNA molecular identifiers.

The donors were roughly 38 Caucasian individuals from Russia, aged about 6 to 100 years, who were systemically healthy. Ten milliliters of peripheral blood were drawn from each donor into EDTA-treated Vacutainer tubes. Ficoll-Paque density-gradient centrifugation was used to isolate PBMCs, with at least 6.5 million per sample. Total RNA, at least 6 micrograms per sample, was extracted from PBMCs with Trizol reagent. Naive CD45RAhigh/CD27high T cell percentages were measured by flow cytometry on a PBMC aliquot from every donor. Study-wide conclusions, independent of this receptor: The long-lived group showed more naive CD4+ T cells, fewer expanded clones and increased TCR diversity than the aged group, suggesting age selection. The CMV infection status of donors was not known, potentially confounding age-related changes in expanded clonotypes. As age increased, observed TCR beta diversity per million T cells dropped in a roughly linear way, and a significant reduction was already evident by age about 40. There was a strong correlation between observed TCR beta diversity and the percentage of naive T cells measured by flow cytometry. Conclusive comparison of naive and antigen-experienced compartments was prevented by the profiling of bulk unsorted PBMCs. Estimates of total diversity based on one million sequenced T cells were considered lower bounds and underestimates.

This clonotype came up a few times. Its antigen specificity is not known. Per-base quality was not reported, and no clone a single base away is much larger than it. Compared with germline, V lacks 2 bases and J lacks 0 bases; bases without a gene match: 1. The CDR3 has 15 amino acids, counting the end cysteine and phenylalanine. Only the CDR3 DNA stays, 45 bases, in frame from base 1. The library was produced with 5' RACE. The listed sequencing device is Illumina HiSeq 2500. The second PCR ran for about 7 to 11 cycles and used a J-beta primer mix along with a sample-barcoded 5' primer. Each TCR beta cDNA molecule received a unique molecular identifier from a template-switch 5' adaptor carrying 12 random nucleotides. At least 2.5 million CDR3-containing paired-end reads were obtained from each sample. First-strand cDNA was synthesized from all RNA with the Mint cDNA synthesis kit, primed by a TRBC-specific oligonucleotide. Following uracil-DNA glycosylase treatment, a first 18-cycle PCR with universal primers M1SS and BC2_uni_R was performed on all cDNA. On the study's bioinformatics: For normalization, 1 million high-quality reads were randomly selected from each sample, with every read carrying a distinct molecular identifier. Instead of being binned into consensus sequences, reads that shared molecular identifiers were thrown out. MiTCR, run with a Q25 quality threshold and the strictest error-elimination algorithm, handled CDR3 identification, clonotype clustering and error correction. A nonparametric unseen species model using Euler transformation provided a lower-bound estimate of total TCR beta diversity. Using fastp trimming at Q25 and MiXCR clonotype assembly, TCRdb reanalyzed the public sequencing data and kept in-frame beta chains. Each CDR3 protein gets just one entry, which takes the most common genes and DNA from the rows behind it. None of the V and J calls come from the authors' own analysis; TCRdb made them. This sample holds over 1.5 million distinct CDR3 sequences; about 50% were observed only once. Of the sample, approximately 2% falls within the top ten clones.

This chain joins TRBV12-3 or TRBV12-4 to TRBJ2-4, with 7 bases in between that match TRBD1. The sample taken for sequencing was blood. The TCR originated in a middle-aged woman in good health. CDR3 sequence: CASSLRGQAKNIQYF. The nucleotide sequence reads as follows: TGTGCCAGCAGTTTAAGGGGGCAAGCCAAAAACATTCAGTACTTC.